This TCR beta chain stems from a study of metastatic and nonmetastatic thyroid tumors. Study overall: Repertoire comparison spanned blood and tumor or nodule tissue of malignant and benign thyroid patients.

Study results and caveats: Relative to benign nodules, malignant thyroid tumors were reportedly characterized by significantly elevated TCR beta diversity in blood and tumor.

Original analysis: Built for papillary thyroid cancer, a distant-metastasis classifier drew on CDR3 differences across clinicopathological groups. TCRdb reprocessed the PCR reads using MiXCR. None of the V and J calls come from the authors' own analysis; TCRdb made them. This sample has about 32,000 clones; about 25% occur once, and the top ten carry about 8.9%. V gave up 3 bases and J gave up 7 bases; unmatched junction bases: 10. Germline assignment: CDR1 SGDLS and CDR2 YYNGEE. The CDR3 extends over 14 amino acids. Patients underwent thyroid surgery, and none had received any treatment before it. Many counts were recorded for this clone. What it recognizes is unknown.

The sequencing sample was made of blood. This sequence was found in a female donor with papillary thyroid cancer or a benign thyroid nodule (not recorded which). Some clones in this sample may be carry-over from other donors' samples. The chain recombines TRBV9 with TRBJ2-7; TRBD2 aligns across 7 bases. In DNA form, the CDR3 reads TGTGCCAGCAGCGCCCCCACTAGCGAGAGGGAGCAGTACTTC. Protein product: CASSAPTSEREQYF.